Below are 22 T cell receptor beta chains sequenced from a single sample in a study of blood T cell repertoires in COVID-19. Data came from immunoSEQ multiplex PCR; TCRdb stores just in-frame clones and leaves some out. The table includes some 380,000 clones, roughly 86% detected once. The source material was PBMCs or T cells enriched from blood (not recorded which). Receptors were obtained from a woman aged 40 to 50 with acute COVID-19.

This clone is a singleton in its sample. The genes are TRBV2 and TRBJ1-2; a possible D gene is TRBD1 (5 bases). Between the trimmed V and J ends, which lost 1 base and 6 bases, there was a span of 12 bases. The CDR3 sequence is 14 residues long. CDR1 is SNHLY, CDR2 FYNNEI, per germline. CDR3 loop: CASSEGQQIDGYTF. DNA for the CDR3: TGTGCCAGCAGTGAAGGACAGCAAATTGATGGCTACACCTTC.

J is TRBJ1-5 and V is TRBV30; possible D gene TRBD1, 5 bases. V was cut by 2 bases and J by 2 bases, with 16 bases left in between. This CDR3 comprises 16 residues. Per germline, CDR1 GTSNPN and CDR2 SVGIG (reference sequence). CDR3 in DNA: TGTGCCTGGAGTTTGGGGCCTCATAACGGCAATCAGCCCCAGCATTTT. Translating it yields CAWSLGPHNGNQPQHF.

This chain joins TRBV7-9 and TRBJ1-2, with TRBD1 identical over 8 bases. This CDR3 comprises 14 residues. Trimming removed 8 bases from V and 7 bases from J; junction bases left unmatched: 12. Germline V gene lookup returns CDR1 SEHNR and CDR2 FQNEAQ (reference sequence). CDR3 nucleotide sequence: TGTGCCAGCGGGGTGACAGGGGTTCCCCGTGGCTACACCTTC. Its translation is CASGVTGVPRGYTF.

CDR3 nucleotides: TGCAGCGTTGTCCCCCAGGGGACTGAAGCTTTCTTT. Its translation: CSVVPQGTEAFF. The chain is built from TRBV29-1 and TRBJ1-1, with D possibly matching TRBD1 (6 bases). V was cut by 4 bases and J by 5 bases, with 11 bases left in between. There are 12 residues in the CDR3. Germline CDR1 reads SQVTM; CDR2 reads ANQGSEA.

The genes are TRBV7-2 and TRBJ1-4; weak D call: TRBD1 (5 bases). Trimming removed 4 bases from V and 8 bases from J, with 17 bases in between. CDR1 and CDR2 from the germline V gene are SGHTA and FQGNSA. The length of the CDR3 is 15 residues. The chain's CDR3 is CASSSGYGGEEKLFF. As DNA, the CDR3 is TGTGCCAGCAGCTCTGGTTACGGGGGGGAAGAAAAACTGTTTTTT.

This chain connects TRBV11-3 to TRBJ1-4; tentatively, D is TRBD1 (6 bases). Per the germline V gene, CDR1 is SGHNT and CDR2 is YENEEA. V gave up 6 bases and J gave up 13 bases, with 18 bases separating them. The CDR3 totals 13 residues. The CDR3 reads CASSSDQGSPLFF. The CDR3 coding sequence is TGTGCCAGCAGTTCAGACCAGGGGTCGCCACTGTTTTTT.

J is TRBJ1-1 and V is TRBV9, with no clear D. V lost 0 bases to trimming and J lost 5 bases, with 14 bases between them. CDR3 length: 15 amino acids. Per germline, CDR1 SGDLS and CDR2 YYNGEE. Here the CDR3 DNA reads TGTGCCAGCAGCGTAGAAGGGATTAGAGGGACTGAAGCTTTCTTT. As protein: CASSVEGIRGTEAFF.

V gene TRBV4-1 combines with J gene TRBJ1-5; D possibly corresponds to TRBD1 (5 bases). The CDR3 consists of 16 residues. The V gene lost 0 bases and the J gene lost 2 bases, with 11 bases spanning the gap. In germline, CDR1 is MGHRA, CDR2 YSYEKL. The CDR3 bases are TGCGCCAGCAGCCAAGATCAGGGAGGGGGCAATCAGCCCCAGCATTTT. This codes for CASSQDQGGGNQPQHF.

The chain is built from TRBV27 and TRBJ2-7; weak D call: TRBD2 (5 bases). Trimming took 5 bases from V and 3 from J, leaving 17 bases between them. Per the germline V gene, CDR1 is MNHEY and CDR2 is SMNVEV (reference sequence). The CDR3 sequence is 15 residues long. The CDR3 sequence: CASSPYSEAGYEQYF. CDR3 coding DNA: TGTGCCAGCAGTCCCTACTCGGAGGCAGGCTACGAGCAGTACTTC.

The chain uses TRBV6-5 and TRBJ1-5, with 8 bases lining up with TRBD1. The V gene's germline CDR1 is MNHEY and CDR2 SVGAGI. There are 14 residues in the CDR3. Trimming took 6 bases from V and 2 from J; bases not matched to a gene: 3. DNA of the CDR3: TGTGCCAGCAGCCTGACAGGGGGCAATCAGCCCCAGCATTTT. It yields the protein CASSLTGGNQPQHF.

In this sample, this clone turned up once. The gene calls are TRBV5-4 and TRBJ1-3; tentatively, D is TRBD1 (5 bases). CDR3 size: 14 residues. V was shortened by 0 bases and J by 1 base, with 5 bases between the two germline ends. Germline CDR1 reads SGHNT; CDR2 reads YYREEE (reference sequence). CDR3 DNA: TGTGCCAGCAGCTTGGCAGGGTCTGGAAACACCATATATTTT. Protein product: CASSLAGSGNTIYF.

The V gene is TRBV6-6, the J gene TRBJ1-4; maybe TRBD1 (6 bases). The V end lost 2 bases, the J end lost 7 bases, and 11 bases lay between the germline ends. The CDR3 sequence is 14 residues long. The germline gives CDR1 MNHNY, CDR2 SVGAGI (reference sequence). CDR3 coding DNA: TGTGCCAGCAGTTACCGGCCAGGGGCTGAAAAACTGTTTTTT. Amino acids: CASSYRPGAEKLFF.

The chain carries TRBV3-1 (or the pseudogene TRBV3-2) and TRBJ1-2; 10 bases are a match to TRBD1. V was pared by 3 bases and J by 6 bases, with 1 base of the junction left unmatched. Germline-derived CDR1 and CDR2 are LGHDT and YNNKEL (reference sequence). CDR3 length: 13 amino acids. CDR3 bases: TGTGCCAGCAGCCATGGACAGGGGGATGGCTACACCTTC. Residues: CASSHGQGDGYTF.

This chain uses TRBV2 with TRBJ1-5, with 7 bases fitting TRBD1. Germline assignment: CDR1 SNHLY and CDR2 FYNNEI. Germline trimming cut 1 base from V and 10 bases from J; bases unmatched to any gene: 10. The CDR3 is 15 residues long. The CDR3 sequence is CASSEVSGGKGPQHF. Here the CDR3 DNA reads TGTGCCAGCAGTGAAGTTTCAGGGGGGAAGGGTCCCCAGCATTTT.

The chain couples TRBV19 to TRBJ1-2; D unresolved. CDR3 length: 14 amino acids. Germline V gives CDR1 LNHDA, CDR2 SQIVND (reference sequence). V lost 3 bases and J 8 bases, leaving 16 bases between the germline ends. The CDR3 DNA reads as TGTGCCAGTAGTATGAATAGGGTACCGGGGGGCTACACCTTC. This codes for CASSMNRVPGGYTF.

The gene calls are TRBV9 and TRBJ2-2, with D hard to call. Germline V gives CDR1 SGDLS, CDR2 YYNGEE. The CDR3 covers 15 residues. V lost 1 base to trimming and J lost 0 bases, with 7 bases between them. The CDR3 reads CASSVSGSNTGELFF. The DNA for the CDR3 is TGTGCCAGCAGCGTATCCGGGTCGAACACCGGGGAGCTGTTTTTT.

The rearrangement links TRBV4-2 to TRBJ1-2, with TRBD1 matching 10 bases. The CDR3 is made up of 15 amino acids. The V gene's germline CDR1 is LGHNA and CDR2 YNFKEQ. The trim removed 0 bases at V and 4 bases at J, leaving 2 bases unmatched. CDR3 DNA sequence: TGTGCCAGCAGCCAAGAGACAGGGGGCACCTATGGCTACACCTTC. This encodes CASSQETGGTYGYTF.

The chain carries TRBV30 and TRBJ1-4, with TRBD1 as a possible D gene (5 bases). CDR1 is GTSNPN and CDR2 is SVGIG in the germline V gene (reference sequence). The CDR3 covers 12 residues. V lost 4 bases to trimming and J lost 7 bases, with 10 bases between them. This CDR3 is CAWTEGTEKLFF. As DNA, the CDR3 is TGTGCCTGGACGGAGGGGACTGAAAAACTGTTTTTT.

V is TRBV7-9 and J is TRBJ1-1, with D possibly being TRBD1 (5 bases). The CDR3 sequence is 13 residues long. V lost 1 base to trimming and J lost 8 bases, with 11 bases between them. Germline CDR1 is SEHNR and CDR2 is FQNEAQ (reference sequence). This CDR3 is CASSLGGRVEAFF. The CDR3 DNA follows: TGTGCCAGCAGCTTAGGGGGCAGGGTGGAAGCTTTCTTT.

The chain carries TRBV25-1 and TRBJ1-1; D is undetermined. Trimming took off 6 bases at V and 0 bases at J, with 11 bases between the two ends. CDR1 and CDR2 (germline): MGHDK, SYGVNS. The CDR3 length is 14 residues. CDR3 protein: CASSGGSLNTEAFF. The CDR3 DNA is TGTGCCAGCAGCGGAGGTTCCCTGAACACTGAAGCTTTCTTT.

The rearrangement joins TRBV5-1 to TRBJ1-6, with 8 bases fitting TRBD1. Trimming at V came to 0 bases and at J to 6 bases, leaving 5 bases not matched to a gene. Germline CDR1 is SGHRS and CDR2 is YFSETQ. The CDR3 length is 16 residues. CDR3 DNA sequence: TGCGCCAGCAGCTTGGATGAAACAGGGGGTAATTCACCCCTCCACTTT. Residues: CASSLDETGGNSPLHF.

The chain combines TRBV9 with TRBJ1-3; D is undetermined. The germline V and J ends were trimmed by 0 bases and 4 bases, with 5 bases remaining between them. There are 13 residues in the CDR3. CDR1 is SGDLS, CDR2 YYNGEE, per germline. The CDR3 spells CASSVDLGNTIYF. The CDR3, as DNA: TGTGCCAGCAGCGTAGATTTAGGAAACACCATATATTTT.